Presented here are 28 T cell receptor beta chains from one specimen sequenced in a study of tumor-infiltrating lymphocytes in localized non-small cell lung cancer. Sequencing used immunoSEQ multiplex PCR; TCRdb keeps in-frame clones, though not all of them. Of more than 15,000 clones listed, around 76% were seen once; the top ten hold approximately 8.9%. The sequenced material came from lung tumor tissue. The receptor set was obtained from a human donor with non-small cell lung cancer.

This rearrangement joins TRBV5-4 to TRBJ1-2, with D possibly matching TRBD1 (5 bases). The CDR3 length is 13 residues. V dropped 6 bases and J dropped 10 bases, with 19 bases sitting between them. Germline assignment: CDR1 SGHNT and CDR2 YYREEE (reference sequence). The DNA for the CDR3 is TGTGCCAGCACCAATCGGCCTGCGGGGGACTACACCTTC. Its translation: CASTNRPAGDYTF.

The rearrangement links TRBV4-3 to TRBJ2-2; TRBD2 agrees at 10 bases. This CDR3 has 17 residues. Germline CDR1 LGHNA, CDR2 YSLEER. Trimming at V came to 0 bases and at J to 3 bases, leaving 4 bases not matched to a gene. Here the CDR3 DNA reads TGCGCCAGCAGCCAAGATGGTAGCGGGAGGCACACCGGGGAGCTGTTTTTT. Protein sequence: CASSQDGSGRHTGELFF.

The chain employs TRBV11-2 and TRBJ1-5, with TRBD1 matching 8 bases. The germline gives CDR1 SGHAT, CDR2 FQNNGV. The CDR3 spans 17 residues. The V and J ends lost 5 bases and 5 bases, in that order; junction bases with no gene match: 14. CDR3 DNA: TGTGCCAGCAGCGCCCGGACAGGGTTTGATGGTTATCAGCCCCAGCATTTT. As protein: CASSARTGFDGYQPQHF.

The chain links TRBV6-5 to TRBJ2-3; weak D call: TRBD1 (5 bases). The CDR3 covers 15 residues. In germline, CDR1 is MNHEY, CDR2 SVGAGI. Trimming stripped 10 bases from V and 1 base from J, with 18 bases between. The DNA of the CDR3 is TGTGCCACCCACGGAATTTCCAGGGGCACAGATACGCAGTATTTT. Its protein is CATHGISRGTDTQYF.

The rearrangement uses TRBV11-2 and TRBJ1-1; D perhaps matches TRBD1 (6 bases). This CDR3 has 11 residues. Trimming stripped 5 bases from V and 10 bases from J, with 11 bases between. CDR1 is SGHAT and CDR2 is FQNNGV in the germline V gene. CDR3 protein: CASSLDRLAFF. CDR3 bases: TGTGCCAGCAGCCTTGACAGGTTAGCTTTCTTT.

The chain recombines TRBV2 with TRBJ1-5; D perhaps matches TRBD1 (6 bases). This CDR3 has 13 amino acids. The germline V gene encodes CDR1 SNHLY and CDR2 FYNNEI. V was shortened by 5 bases and J by 11 bases, with 16 bases between the two germline ends. CDR3 sequence: CASSNRAAAAQHF. The CDR3, as DNA: TGTGCCAGCAGTAACAGGGCAGCGGCAGCCCAGCATTTT.

The chain uses TRBV25-1 and TRBJ1-6; TRBD1 might be the D (6 bases). Germline CDR1 and CDR2: MGHDK and SYGVNS. The germline V and J ends were trimmed by 7 bases and 9 bases, with 13 bases remaining between them. CDR3 length equals 13 residues. The chain's CDR3 is CASTPQGSSPLHF. DNA of the CDR3: TGTGCCAGCACCCCCCAGGGGAGTTCACCCCTCCACTTT.

V and J are TRBV7-8 and TRBJ2-7, with D maybe TRBD2 (5 bases). The CDR3 is made up of 16 amino acids. The germline V gene has CDR1 SGHVS and CDR2 FQNEAQ. V was cut by 0 bases and J by 5 bases, with 17 bases left in between. The CDR3 bases are TGTGCCAGCAGCTTAGCGCTGAGCGGAGGAAGGAACGAGCAGTACTTC. Translating gives CASSLALSGGRNEQYF.

The chain employs TRBV14 and TRBJ2-7; D possibly corresponds to TRBD2 (6 bases). The CDR3 loop spans 12 amino acids. Trimming shortened V by 0 bases and J by 6 bases, and 6 bases separated the two germline ends. In germline, CDR1 is SGHDN, CDR2 FVKESK. CDR3 sequence: CASSQEEGEQYF. The CDR3 DNA reads as TGTGCCAGCAGCCAAGAGGAGGGCGAGCAGTACTTC.

The CDR3 DNA sequence: TGTGCCAGCAGTTTGCTGGGAGGGGAGCAGTACTTC. Its protein product is CASSLLGGEQYF. The V gene is TRBV27, the J gene TRBJ2-7; TRBD2 matches 7 bases. CDR3 length equals 12 residues. The germline V gene has CDR1 MNHEY and CDR2 SMNVEV (reference sequence). V lost 3 bases, J lost 7 bases, and 3 bases stayed unmatched.

The chain joins TRBV5-6 to TRBJ2-5, with D perhaps matching TRBD1 (6 bases). The J call may be in error: the DNA end matches TRBJ2-7 better. In germline, CDR1 is SGHDT, CDR2 YYEEEE. The CDR3 has 14 residues. This CDR3 is CASSRRDIPYEQYF. CDR3 nucleotides: TGTGCCAGCAGCCGCCGGGACATTCCCTACGAGCAGTACTTC.

This chain uses TRBV9 with TRBJ2-5; TRBD2 matches 8 bases. In germline, CDR1 is SGDLS, CDR2 YYNGEE. The CDR3 runs 16 residues. V lost 3 bases to trimming and J lost 1 base; unmatched junction nucleotides: 8. The CDR3 is CASSGETGGGQETQYF. In nucleotides, the CDR3 is TGTGCCAGCAGCGGAGAGACCGGGGGGGGCCAAGAGACCCAGTACTTC.

This chain links TRBV6-6 with TRBJ2-1, with a possible D match to TRBD1 (6 bases). Trimming removed 3 bases at V and 4 bases at J, with 13 bases between. Germline loops: CDR1 MNHNY, CDR2 SVGAGI (reference sequence). The CDR3 is 15 amino acids. CDR3 nucleotide sequence: TGTGCCAGCAGTTATAAGGACAGTAATTACAATGAGCAGTTCTTC. Amino acids: CASSYKDSNYNEQFF.

The V and J genes are TRBV5-6 and TRBJ2-6; D gene uncertain. The V gene's germline CDR1 is SGHDT and CDR2 YYEEEE. The V gene lost 4 bases and the J gene lost 0 bases, with 17 bases spanning the gap. The CDR3 is 18 amino acids. The CDR3 is CASSKGELRLSGANVLTF. The CDR3 DNA reads TGTGCCAGCAGCAAGGGCGAACTTAGACTCTCTGGGGCCAACGTCCTGACTTTC.

The rearrangement uses TRBV30 and TRBJ2-3; D not resolved. V was pared by 3 bases and J by 5 bases, with 12 bases between. There are 13 residues in the CDR3. Germline loops: CDR1 GTSNPN, CDR2 SVGIG (reference sequence). The chain's CDR3 is CAWRPRIKDTQYF. Written as DNA, the CDR3 is TGTGCCTGGAGACCCCGTATTAAAGATACGCAGTATTTT.

The gene calls are TRBV29-1 and TRBJ1-1; the D gene is possibly TRBD1 (5 bases). V was clipped by 4 bases and J by 4 bases, with 22 bases between them. The CDR3 extends over 16 amino acids. From germline, CDR1 is SQVTM and CDR2 ANQGSEA. The CDR3 nucleotides read TGCAGCGTTGTGGGCGGGACGTTGTTTGCAGGCACTGAAGCTTTCTTT. It yields the protein CSVVGGTLFAGTEAFF.

This clone was detected only once. The rearrangement joins TRBV6-6 to TRBJ1-2; 7 bases are a match to TRBD1. The V segment lost 5 bases and the J segment 4 bases; nucleotides outside the gene matches: 4. Germline CDR1 reads MNHNY; CDR2 reads SVGAGI (reference sequence). The CDR3 is made up of 13 amino acids. For the CDR3, the DNA is TGTGCCAGCAGTCCGACAGGGCCCTATGGCTACACCTTC. Protein sequence: CASSPTGPYGYTF.

The V and J genes are TRBV27 and TRBJ2-3; unclear D gene. The CDR3 is 15 amino acids. Trimming took off 2 bases at V and 6 bases at J, with 15 bases between the two ends. Germline CDR1 reads MNHEY; CDR2 reads SMNVEV (reference sequence). The CDR3 region has the DNA TGTGCCAGCAGTTTAAGGGCCCAAGGTTGGGATACGCAGTATTTT. Translated: CASSLRAQGWDTQYF.

Turning to this clone: One junction end does not reproduce the germline sequence, and a read error may be involved. V gene TRBV29-1 combines with J gene TRBJ2-5; D is unresolved. CDR1 SQVTM and CDR2 ANQGSEA come from the germline V gene. The CDR3 contains 13 residues. The chain's CDR3 is CSLESHDRETQYF. CDR3 coding DNA: TGCAGCCTTGAGAGCCATGATCGAGAGACCCAGTACTTC.

The V gene is TRBV5-1, the J gene TRBJ2-7, with D possibly matching TRBD2 (5 bases). V gave up 9 bases and J gave up 3 bases, with 16 bases separating them. Germline-derived CDR1 and CDR2 are SGHRS and YFSETQ. The CDR3 runs 13 residues. The CDR3 DNA follows: TGCGCCACCGGACTGGACGGGAACTACGAGCAGTACTTC. This encodes CATGLDGNYEQYF.

J is TRBJ2-1 and V is TRBV5-5; no clear D gene. The CDR3 length is 15 residues. With 0 bases removed from V and 5 bases from J, the gap between germline ends came to 12 bases. Germline V gene lookup returns CDR1 SGHKS and CDR2 YYEKEE (reference sequence). CDR3 in DNA: TGTGCCAGCAGCTTGGGGGCAGCTACCCACAATGAGCAGTTCTTC. The encoded protein is CASSLGAATHNEQFF.

The rearrangement uses TRBV6-5 and TRBJ1-4, with 8 bases that match TRBD1. The CDR3 runs to 14 residues. Trimming cost V 6 bases and J 10 bases; bases outside gene matches: 10. The V gene's germline CDR1 is MNHEY and CDR2 SVGAGI. CDR3 bases: TGTGCCAGCAGCTTTGGACAGGGAGAGGGAAAACTGTTTTTT. Protein: CASSFGQGEGKLFF.

This clone was counted only a few times. The CDR3 loop is CSAQAYYGYTF. The CDR3 DNA is TGCAGCGCCCAAGCCTACTATGGCTACACCTTC. V is TRBV29-1 and J is TRBJ1-2; D is uncertain. The V gene lost 7 bases and the J gene lost 3 bases, with 9 bases spanning the gap. The length of the CDR3 is 11 residues. Germline-derived CDR1 and CDR2 are SQVTM and ANQGSEA.

This chain connects TRBV7-2 to TRBJ2-2, with 9 nucleotides matching TRBD2. The CDR3 is made up of 16 amino acids. After removal of 5 bases from V and 5 bases from J, the junction contained 9 bases not matched to a gene. From germline, CDR1 is SGHTA and CDR2 FQGNSA. CDR3 bases: TGTGCCAGCAGCCCAGTGGTTAGCGGGAGAACCGGGGAGCTGTTTTTT. It codes for CASSPVVSGRTGELFF. The full variable domain, in which reference TRBV7-2 and TRBJ2-2 provide the parts outside the CDR3, is GAGVSQSPSNKVTEKGKDVELRCDPISGHTALYWYRQSLGQGLEFLIYFQGNSAPDKSGLPSDRFSAERTGGSVSTLTIQRTQQEDSAVYLCASSPVVSGRTGELFFGEGSRLTVL.

The chain couples TRBV28 to TRBJ2-7; D uncertain. V gave up 2 bases and J gave up 5 bases, with 7 bases separating them. The CDR3 has 12 residues. The V gene's germline CDR1 is MDHEN and CDR2 SYDVKM. The CDR3 is CASSLRLHEQYF. The CDR3 bases are TGTGCCAGCAGTTTACGGCTGCACGAGCAGTACTTC. The complete variable domain, with remaining parts taken from reference TRBV28 and TRBJ2-7, reads DVKVTQSSRYLVKRTGEKVFLECVQDMDHENMFWYRQDPGLGLRLIYFSYDVKMKEKGDIPEGYSVSREKKERFSLILESASTNQTSMYLCASSLRLHEQYFGPGTRLTVT.

This clone was detected only a few times. V gene TRBV2 combines with J gene TRBJ1-5; D unclear. In germline, CDR1 is SNHLY, CDR2 FYNNEI. CDR3 length: 13 amino acids. V was trimmed by 1 base and J by 7 bases, leaving 8 bases between them. The chain's CDR3 is CASSEGLWQPQHF. The CDR3 DNA reads TGTGCCAGCAGTGAAGGACTGTGGCAGCCCCAGCATTTT.

This clone was seen once. This sequence joins TRBV6-4 and TRBJ2-2; 11 positions agree with TRBD2. CDR3 size: 15 residues. With V trimmed by 6 bases and J by 1 base, 1 base remained unmatched. Germline V gene data show CDR1 as MRHNA and CDR2 as SNTAGT. CDR3 nucleotide sequence: TGTGCCAGCAGAGGGACTAGCGGGAACACCGGGGAGCTGTTTTTT. Residues: CASRGTSGNTGELFF.

The chain combines TRBV29-1 with TRBJ1-2; no clear D. CDR1 SQVTM and CDR2 ANQGSEA come from the germline V gene. Deletions cut 4 bases from V and 0 bases from J, with 15 bases between. The CDR3 is made up of 15 amino acids. CDR3 bases: TGCAGCGTTGCGGACTACAAGGCATCTAACTATGGCTACACCTTC. It encodes CSVADYKASNYGYTF. Looking up the rest from reference TRBV29-1 and TRBJ1-2 gives the full variable domain: SAVISQKPSRDICQRGTSLTIQCQVDSQVTMMFWYRQQPGQSLTLIATANQGSEATYESGFVIDKFPISRPNLTFSTLTVSNMSPEDSSIYLCSVADYKASNYGYTFGSGTRLTVV.